This TCR beta chain was profiled in a study of T-cell reconstitution after alpha-beta-depleted transplantation in children. Overall study results and limits: One year after transplant, T-cell counts and diversity came mostly from newly produced T cells. Expanded graft clones numbering several hundred reportedly gave rise to alpha-beta T cells about two months after transplant. Some patients showed high day-60 TCRbeta diversity, which derived from surviving recipient T cells and thymic progenitors.

The CDR3 covers 13 residues. The germline V and J ends were trimmed by 2 bases and 2 bases, with 6 bases remaining between them. Researchers prepared the TCRbeta library using unique molecular identifiers, the study reports. Each CDR3 protein gets one entry after TCRdb re-called the PCR reads with MiXCR. The data show around 300,000 distinct CDR3 sequences, approximately 7.3% seen once. This clonotype was counted at least ten times. The antigen is not known. The specimen comprised peripheral blood, sampled 360 days after TCRalphabeta/CD19-depleted stem cell transplant. This chain links TRBV12-3 or TRBV12-4 with TRBJ1-1; D gene unclear. The clonotype comes from a female patient between 2 and 15 years old who had a stem cell transplant for Fanconi anemia, so the T cells may come from the graft donor. CDR3 in amino acids: CASSLTANTEAFF. As DNA, the CDR3 is TGTGCCAGCAGTTTAACAGCTAACACTGAAGCTTTCTTT.